The next 27 T cell receptor beta chains were all read from a single sample in a study of blood T cell repertoires in COVID-19. Assay: immunoSEQ multiplex PCR; the TCRdb copy retains only in-frame clones and omits some. The data contain more than 45,000 clones, approximately 90% of them singletons. Material: peripheral blood. These TCRs come from a woman over 75 with COVID-19, enrolled during active disease.

The V and J genes are TRBV3-1 (or the pseudogene TRBV3-2) and TRBJ2-2; the match to TRBD1 covers 7 bases. Trimming removed 6 bases from V and 4 bases from J; junction bases left unmatched: 8. Germline V CDR1 and CDR2: LGHDT, YNNKEL (reference sequence). The CDR3 covers 15 residues. The CDR3 protein is CASSTRDRPTGELFF. DNA for the CDR3: TGTGCCAGCAGTACTAGGGACAGACCCACCGGGGAGCTGTTTTTT.

This clone has only a few counts. The rearrangement links TRBV5-6 to TRBJ1-6; D might be TRBD1 (6 bases). V gave up 0 bases and J gave up 7 bases, with 8 bases separating them. The CDR3 has 14 amino acids. Per germline, CDR1 SGHDT and CDR2 YYEEEE. The CDR3 DNA reads as TGTGCCAGCAGCTTGGGGACAGCGAATTCACCCCTCCACTTT. The encoded protein is CASSLGTANSPLHF.

This chain links TRBV9 with TRBJ1-6; D call uncertain. The CDR3 contains 15 residues. The germline V gene has CDR1 SGDLS and CDR2 YYNGEE. Between the trimmed V and J ends, which lost 5 bases and 4 bases, there was a span of 13 bases. The CDR3 bases are TGTGCCAGCAGTCGGGCGGGCGGTTATAATTCACCCCTCCACTTT. It codes for CASSRAGGYNSPLHF.

This chain joins TRBV6-4 and TRBJ2-7, with 12 bases identical to TRBD2. The trim removed 0 bases at V and 4 bases at J, leaving 1 base unmatched. Germline loops: CDR1 MRHNA, CDR2 SNTAGT. The CDR3 length is 15 residues. The CDR3 nucleotides are TGTGCCAGCAGTGACTCGACTAGCGGGAGATACGAGCAGTACTTC. As protein: CASSDSTSGRYEQYF.

Worth noting for this clone: Other DNA sequences in this sample translate to the same CDR3. This chain joins TRBV9 and TRBJ1-2; 8 bases align to TRBD1. V lost 3 bases and J lost 8; bases outside the gene matches: 6. Germline V gene data show CDR1 as SGDLS and CDR2 as YYNGEE. The CDR3 has 13 residues. CDR3 nucleotides: TGTGCCAGCAGCGCCACAGGGGGTTGGGGCTACACCTTC. Translated: CASSATGGWGYTF.

This clone came up once. This chain joins TRBV6-5 and TRBJ1-1, with TRBD1 identical over 7 bases. The CDR3 is 16 amino acids. V lost 2 bases and J lost 0; bases outside the gene matches: 6. CDR1 and CDR2 from the germline V gene are MNHEY and SVGAGI. This CDR3 reads CASSYAGTAMNTEAFF. In nucleotides, the CDR3 is TGTGCCAGCAGTTACGCAGGGACAGCCATGAACACTGAAGCTTTCTTT.

The chain employs TRBV10-1 and TRBJ2-7, with 9 bases matching TRBD2. V was clipped by 8 bases and J by 0 bases; unmatched bases: 5. The CDR3 is 14 residues long. Per the germline V gene, CDR1 is WNHNN and CDR2 is SYGVQD (reference sequence). The CDR3 reads CASSRLADSYEQYF. CDR3 in DNA: TGCGCCAGCTCCCGACTAGCGGACTCCTACGAGCAGTACTTC.

The J gene is TRBJ1-1, the V gene TRBV6-6; D perhaps matches TRBD1 (6 bases). The length of the CDR3 is 18 residues. Looked up from germline, CDR1 is MNHNY and CDR2 is SVGAGI (reference sequence). V was shortened by 5 bases and J by 5 bases, with 27 bases between the two germline ends. The CDR3 coding sequence is TGTGCCAGCAGTCTCCCTTCAACGAGGGGACAAAGAGGGACTGAAGCTTTCTTT. Residues: CASSLPSTRGQRGTEAFF.

This clone is a singleton in its sample. The chain employs TRBV19 and TRBJ2-2; 9 bases are a match to TRBD2. J was trimmed by 6 bases and V by 1 base; bases with no gene match: 6. This CDR3 contains 16 residues. Germline loops: CDR1 LNHDA, CDR2 SQIVND (reference sequence). CDR3 DNA sequence: TGTGCCAGTAGTATAGGTGCGGGAGGGCCGCCCGGGGAGCTGTTTTTT. Translated, it gives CASSIGAGGPPGELFF. The full variable domain, in which reference TRBV19 and TRBJ2-2 provide the parts outside the CDR3, is DGGITQSPKYLFRKEGQNVTLSCEQNLNHDAMYWYRQDPGQGLRLIYYSQIVNDFQKGDIAEGYSVSREKKESFPLTVTSAQKNPTAFYLCASSIGAGGPPGELFFGEGSRLTVL.

V gene TRBV11-3 combines with J gene TRBJ2-2; D might be TRBD1 (6 bases). Per germline, CDR1 SGHNT and CDR2 YENEEA. The CDR3 spans 14 residues. V lost 1 base to trimming and J lost 4 bases, with 7 bases between them. The CDR3 DNA sequence: TGTGCCAGCAGCTTAGTAGGGGGCACCGGGGAGCTGTTTTTT. Encoded protein: CASSLVGGTGELFF.

The V call is TRBV14, the J call TRBJ2-1, with 7 bases that match TRBD2. The CDR3 contains 20 residues. The trim removed 0 bases at V and 0 bases at J, leaving 14 bases unmatched. Germline V gene lookup returns CDR1 SGHDN and CDR2 FVKESK. The CDR3 DNA follows: TGTGCCAGCAGCCAAGATTGGGGACTACGAGGGCTATCCTCCTACAATGAGCAGTTCTTC. As protein: CASSQDWGLRGLSSYNEQFF. Looking up the rest from reference TRBV14 and TRBJ2-1 gives the full variable domain: EAGVTQFPSHSVIEKGQTVTLRCDPISGHDNLYWYRRVMGKEIKFLLHFVKESKQDESGMPNNRFLAERTGGTYSTLKVQPAELEDSGVYFCASSQDWGLRGLSSYNEQFFGPGTRLTVL.

This chain uses TRBV5-5 with TRBJ1-2; 7 nucleotides line up with TRBD1. CDR1 is SGHKS and CDR2 is YYEKEE in the germline V gene (reference sequence). The V gene end was trimmed by 2 bases and the J gene end by 0 bases; junction bases not matched to a gene: 4. This CDR3 is built from 15 residues. In DNA form, the CDR3 reads TGTGCCAGCAGCTTCGGACAGGCCGCTAACTATGGCTACACCTTC. Its translation is CASSFGQAANYGYTF.

This clone was seen a single time. The V call is TRBV28, the J call TRBJ2-4, with 8 bases matching TRBD2. V trimming: 6 bases; J trimming: 0 bases; junction bases outside the gene matches: 7. Germline V gives CDR1 MDHEN, CDR2 SYDVKM. This CDR3 spans 16 amino acids. The CDR3 DNA reads TGTGCCAGCAGAGGTGGGACTAGAATAGCCAAAAACATTCAGTACTTC. Translation: CASRGGTRIAKNIQYF.

The chain links TRBV3-1 (or the pseudogene TRBV3-2) to TRBJ2-3; D call uncertain. The CDR3 is made up of 12 amino acids. V was clipped by 1 base and J by 3 bases, with 2 bases between them. Germline CDR1 is LGHDT and CDR2 is YNNKEL (reference sequence). CDR3 region: CASSQATDTQYF. The CDR3, as DNA: TGTGCCAGCAGCCAAGCAACAGATACGCAGTATTTT.

The chain carries TRBV4-1 and TRBJ1-2; weak D call: TRBD1 (5 bases). Trimming took 0 bases from V and 4 from J, leaving 12 bases between them. CDR1 is MGHRA and CDR2 is YSYEKL in the germline V gene. This CDR3 has 15 residues. The chain's CDR3 is CASSQEARDFYGYTF. The CDR3 DNA is TGCGCCAGCAGCCAAGAGGCCAGGGATTTCTATGGCTACACCTTC.

The chain is built from TRBV19 and TRBJ1-5; perhaps TRBD1 as D (6 bases). The germline V gene has CDR1 LNHDA and CDR2 SQIVND (reference sequence). V was clipped by 7 bases and J by 7 bases, with 17 bases between them. The CDR3 has 14 residues. This chain's CDR3 is CASTDSGAPQPQHF. CDR3 nucleotide sequence: TGTGCCAGTACCGATTCAGGGGCCCCCCAGCCCCAGCATTTT.

The chain recombines TRBV6-6 with TRBJ2-7; D may be TRBD1 (6 bases). The CDR3 sequence is 16 residues long. Trimming removed 8 bases at V and 0 bases at J, with 20 bases between. Germline V CDR1 and CDR2: MNHNY, SVGAGI (reference sequence). The CDR3 protein is CASLDVGGGSSYEQYF. The CDR3 bases are TGTGCCAGCCTCGATGTCGGTGGGGGCAGCTCCTACGAGCAGTACTTC.

The chain couples TRBV29-1 to TRBJ2-3; 9 bases line up with TRBD1. The CDR3 sequence is 14 residues long. The ends lost 3 bases at V and 2 bases at J; junction bases unmatched: 3. Germline CDR1 SQVTM, CDR2 ANQGSEA. The CDR3 nucleotides are TGCAGCGTTGAGGCACAGGGGGCCACAGATACGCAGTATTTT. Translation: CSVEAQGATDTQYF.

The V gene is TRBV9, the J gene TRBJ2-1, with TRBD1 matching over 7 bases. The CDR3 covers 14 residues. J gave up 6 bases and V 8 bases, and 11 bases lay outside the gene matches. Germline CDR1 is SGDLS and CDR2 is YYNGEE. CDR3 loop: CASRGTDPFNEQFF. The CDR3 nucleotides read TGTGCCAGTCGAGGGACAGACCCTTTCAATGAGCAGTTCTTC.

This clone came up once. The chain couples TRBV9 to TRBJ1-2; 7 bases fit TRBD1. V was pared by 1 base and J by 2 bases, with 5 bases of the junction left unmatched. Germline V gene data show CDR1 as SGDLS and CDR2 as YYNGEE. The CDR3 consists of 15 residues. CDR3 region: CASSVHPTGNYGYTF. Here the CDR3 DNA reads TGTGCCAGCAGCGTACACCCGACAGGGAACTATGGCTACACCTTC.

The rearrangement joins TRBV7-9 to TRBJ1-1; TRBD1 agrees at 7 bases. Germline-derived CDR1 and CDR2 are SEHNR and FQNEAQ (reference sequence). The CDR3 contains 13 residues. With 5 bases clipped from V and 6 bases from J, the junction kept 6 bases outside the gene matches. CDR3 coding DNA: TGTGCCAGCAGCCGGGGCGACAGGGCTGAAGCTTTCTTT. Amino acid sequence: CASSRGDRAEAFF.

This clone showed up just once. The rearrangement links TRBV18 to TRBJ1-1, with a possible D match to TRBD1 (5 bases). The CDR3 extends over 14 amino acids. Trimming stripped 1 base from V and 4 bases from J, with 10 bases between. Germline-derived CDR1 and CDR2 are KGHSH and LQKENI. CDR3 nucleotides: TGTGCCAGCTCACCACGGGGGGAGGTCACTGAAGCTTTCTTT. It yields the protein CASSPRGEVTEAFF.

The gene calls are TRBV18 and TRBJ1-5, with D hard to call. This CDR3 has 14 residues. V was cut by 2 bases and J by 3 bases, with 8 bases left in between. Germline lookup yields CDR1 KGHSH and CDR2 LQKENI. The CDR3 DNA reads as TGTGCCAGCTCACCAGCCCTAAACAATCAGCCCCAGCATTTT. Translated: CASSPALNNQPQHF.

This rearrangement joins TRBV28 to TRBJ2-7; tentative D call: TRBD2 (5 bases). The germline V and J ends were trimmed by 3 bases and 6 bases, with 15 bases remaining between them. The CDR3 runs to 14 residues. CDR1 is MDHEN, CDR2 SYDVKM, per germline. The CDR3 nucleotides are TGTGCCAGCAGTTTCTCGGGGTTTCGGGGCGAGCAGTACTTC. Amino acids: CASSFSGFRGEQYF. Full variable domain (rest looked up from reference TRBV28 and TRBJ2-7): DVKVTQSSRYLVKRTGEKVFLECVQDMDHENMFWYRQDPGLGLRLIYFSYDVKMKEKGDIPEGYSVSREKKERFSLILESASTNQTSMYLCASSFSGFRGEQYFGPGTRLTVT.

The chain carries TRBV30 and TRBJ1-1; D is undetermined. The length of the CDR3 is 12 residues. Germline assignment: CDR1 GTSNPN and CDR2 SVGIG (reference sequence). Trimming removed 0 bases from V and 9 bases from J, with 11 bases in between. The CDR3 protein is CAWSVPSGKAFF. The CDR3 region has the DNA TGTGCCTGGAGTGTTCCTTCCGGGAAAGCTTTCTTT.

The CDR3 nucleotides are TGTGCCAGCAGCTATCTAACCTCTGGGGCCAACGTCCTGACTTTC. This gives the protein CASSYLTSGANVLTF. This rearrangement joins TRBV7-3 to TRBJ2-6; D is uncertain. CDR1 and CDR2 from the germline V gene are SGHTA and FQGTGA. The V gene lost 4 bases and the J gene lost 0 bases, with 7 bases spanning the gap. CDR3 size: 15 residues.

The V call is TRBV2, the J call TRBJ1-3; the match to TRBD1 covers 10 bases. Unmatched junction bases numbered 3, after V lost 6 bases and J lost 4 bases. Germline V lookup: CDR1 SNHLY, CDR2 FYNNEI. The CDR3 totals 14 residues. CDR3 protein: CASSDRGQGNTIYF. As DNA, the CDR3 is TGTGCCAGCAGCGACAGGGGGCAAGGAAACACCATATATTTT.